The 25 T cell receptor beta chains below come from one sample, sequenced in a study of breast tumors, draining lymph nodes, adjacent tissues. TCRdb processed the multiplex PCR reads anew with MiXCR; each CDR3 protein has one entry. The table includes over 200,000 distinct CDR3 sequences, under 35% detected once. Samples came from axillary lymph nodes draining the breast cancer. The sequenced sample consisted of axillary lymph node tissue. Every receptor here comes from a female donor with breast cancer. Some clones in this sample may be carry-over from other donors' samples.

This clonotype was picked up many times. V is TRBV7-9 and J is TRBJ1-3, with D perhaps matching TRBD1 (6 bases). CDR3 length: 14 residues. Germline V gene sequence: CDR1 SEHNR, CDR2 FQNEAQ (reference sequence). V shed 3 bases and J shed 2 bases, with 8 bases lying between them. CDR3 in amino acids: CASSFAGAGNTIYF. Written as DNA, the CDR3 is TGTGCCAGCAGCTTTGCAGGGGCTGGAAACACCATATATTTT. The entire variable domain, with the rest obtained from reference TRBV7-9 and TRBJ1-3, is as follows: DTGVSQNPRHKITKRGQNVTFRCDPISEHNRLYWYRQTLGQGPEFLTYFQNEAQLEKSRLLSDRFSAERPKGSFSTLEIQRTEQGDSAMYLCASSFAGAGNTIYFGEGSWLTVV.

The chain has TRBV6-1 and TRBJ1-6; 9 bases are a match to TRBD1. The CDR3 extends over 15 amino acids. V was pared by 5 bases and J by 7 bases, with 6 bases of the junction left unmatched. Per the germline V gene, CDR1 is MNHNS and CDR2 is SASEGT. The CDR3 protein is CASSTGGSLNSPLHF. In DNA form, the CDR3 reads TGTGCCAGCAGTACAGGGGGCTCACTCAATTCACCCCTCCACTTT.

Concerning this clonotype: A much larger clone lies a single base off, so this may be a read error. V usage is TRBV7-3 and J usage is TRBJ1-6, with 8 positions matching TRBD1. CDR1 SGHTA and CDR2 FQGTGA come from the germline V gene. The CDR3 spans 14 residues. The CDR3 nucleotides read TGTGCCAGCAGCTTGAACAGGGGGAATTCACCCCCCCACTTT. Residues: CASSLNRGNSPPHF.

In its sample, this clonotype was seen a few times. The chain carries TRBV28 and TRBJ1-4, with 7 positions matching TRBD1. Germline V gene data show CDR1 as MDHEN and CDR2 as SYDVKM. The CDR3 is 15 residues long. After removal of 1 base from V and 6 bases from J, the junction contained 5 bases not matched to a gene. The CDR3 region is CASSLLGRGDEKLFF. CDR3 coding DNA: TGTGCCAGCAGTTTATTGGGCAGGGGGGATGAAAAACTGTTTTTT.

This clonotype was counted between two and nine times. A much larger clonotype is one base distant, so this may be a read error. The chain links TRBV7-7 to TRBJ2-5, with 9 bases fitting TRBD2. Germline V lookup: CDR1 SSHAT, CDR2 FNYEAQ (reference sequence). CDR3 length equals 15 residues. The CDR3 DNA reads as TGTGCTAGCAGCTTATCCGGCGGGGGGGCTGAGACCCAGCACTTC. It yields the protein CASSLSGGGAETQHF.

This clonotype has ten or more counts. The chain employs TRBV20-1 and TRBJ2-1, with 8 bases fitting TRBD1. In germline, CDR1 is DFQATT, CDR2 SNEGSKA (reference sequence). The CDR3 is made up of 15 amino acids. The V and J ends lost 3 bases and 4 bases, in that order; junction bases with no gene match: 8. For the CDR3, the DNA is TGCAGTGCTAGTCGGTCCGGACAGGGTTACAATGAGCAGTTCTTC. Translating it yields CSASRSGQGYNEQFF.

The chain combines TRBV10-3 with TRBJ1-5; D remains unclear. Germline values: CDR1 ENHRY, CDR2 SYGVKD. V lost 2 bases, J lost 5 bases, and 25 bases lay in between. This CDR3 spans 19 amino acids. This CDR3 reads CAISEPMTRGSSSDQPQHF. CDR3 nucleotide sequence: TGTGCCATCAGTGAGCCGATGACCCGAGGGTCGAGCTCGGATCAGCCCCAGCATTTT.

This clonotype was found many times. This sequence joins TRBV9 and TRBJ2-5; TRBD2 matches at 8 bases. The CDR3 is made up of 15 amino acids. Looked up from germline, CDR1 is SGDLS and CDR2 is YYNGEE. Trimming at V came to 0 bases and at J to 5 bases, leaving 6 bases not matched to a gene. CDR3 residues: CASSVVAGGSETQYF. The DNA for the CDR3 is TGTGCCAGCAGCGTAGTGGCGGGGGGAAGCGAGACCCAGTACTTC.

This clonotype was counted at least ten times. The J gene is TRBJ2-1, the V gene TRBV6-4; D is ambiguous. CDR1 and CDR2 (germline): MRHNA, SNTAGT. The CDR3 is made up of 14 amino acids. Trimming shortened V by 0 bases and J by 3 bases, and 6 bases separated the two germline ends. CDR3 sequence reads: CASSDSFDYNEQFF. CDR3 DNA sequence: TGTGCCAGCAGTGACTCGTTCGACTACAATGAGCAGTTCTTC.

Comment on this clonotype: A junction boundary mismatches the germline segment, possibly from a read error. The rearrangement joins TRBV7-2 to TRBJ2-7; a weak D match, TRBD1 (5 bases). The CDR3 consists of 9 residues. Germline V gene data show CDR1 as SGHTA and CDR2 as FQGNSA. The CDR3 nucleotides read TGTGCCAGCAGCCCCTCGGCAGGGTTC. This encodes CASSPSAGF. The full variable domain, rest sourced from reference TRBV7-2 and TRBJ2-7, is GAGVSQSPSNKVTEKGKDVELRCDPISGHTALYWYRQSLGQGLEFLIYFQGNSAPDKSGLPSDRFSAERTGGSVSTLTIQRTQQEDSAVYLCASSPSAGFGPGTRLTVT.

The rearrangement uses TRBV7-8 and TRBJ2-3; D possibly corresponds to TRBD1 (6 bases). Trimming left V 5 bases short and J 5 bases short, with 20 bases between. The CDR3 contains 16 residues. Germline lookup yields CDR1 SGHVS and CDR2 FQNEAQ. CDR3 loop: CASSLRLDSQGDTQYF. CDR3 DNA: TGTGCCAGCAGCCTCCGACTGGACAGCCAGGGAGATACGCAGTATTTT.

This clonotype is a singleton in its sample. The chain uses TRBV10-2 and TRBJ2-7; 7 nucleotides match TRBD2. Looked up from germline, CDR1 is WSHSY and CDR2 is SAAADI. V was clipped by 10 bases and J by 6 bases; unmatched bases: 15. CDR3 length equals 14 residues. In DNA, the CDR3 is TGCGCCATCGCTTTGTCGGGAGGCTTCAGCGAGCAGTACTTC. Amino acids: CAIALSGGFSEQYF.

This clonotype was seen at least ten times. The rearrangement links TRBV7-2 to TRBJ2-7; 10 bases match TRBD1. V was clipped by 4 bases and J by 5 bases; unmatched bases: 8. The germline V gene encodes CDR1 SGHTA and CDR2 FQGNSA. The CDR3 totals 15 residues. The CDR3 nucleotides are TGTGCCAGCAGCTGGATCGGACAGGGGGTCGACGAGCAGTACTTC. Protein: CASSWIGQGVDEQYF.

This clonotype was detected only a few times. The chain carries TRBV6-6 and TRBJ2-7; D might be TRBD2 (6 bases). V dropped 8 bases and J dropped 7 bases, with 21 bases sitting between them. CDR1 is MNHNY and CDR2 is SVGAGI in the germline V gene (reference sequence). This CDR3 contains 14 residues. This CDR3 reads CASSRGTPIVEQYF. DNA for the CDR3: TGTGCCAGCTCTCGGGGGACTCCTATTGTAGAGCAGTACTTC.

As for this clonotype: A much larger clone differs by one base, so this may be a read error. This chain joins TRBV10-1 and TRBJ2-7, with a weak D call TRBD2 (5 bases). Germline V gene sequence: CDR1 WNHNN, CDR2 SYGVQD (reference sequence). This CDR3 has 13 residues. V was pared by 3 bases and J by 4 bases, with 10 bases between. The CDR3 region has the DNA TGCGCCAGCAGTGACAGCGGACCTTACGAGCAGTACTTC. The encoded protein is CASSDSGPYEQYF.

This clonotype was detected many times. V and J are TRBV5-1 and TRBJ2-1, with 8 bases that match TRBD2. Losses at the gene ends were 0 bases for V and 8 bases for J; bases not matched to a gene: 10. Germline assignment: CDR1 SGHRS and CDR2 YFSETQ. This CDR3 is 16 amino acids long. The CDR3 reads CASSLDTGRAGDEQFF. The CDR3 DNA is TGCGCCAGCAGCTTGGATACCGGGAGGGCCGGGGATGAGCAGTTCTTC.

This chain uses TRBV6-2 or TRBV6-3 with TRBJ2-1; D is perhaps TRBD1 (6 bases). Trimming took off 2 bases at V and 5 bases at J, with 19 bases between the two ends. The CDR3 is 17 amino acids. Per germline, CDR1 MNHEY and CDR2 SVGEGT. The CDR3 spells CASSYQSGQGFNNEQFF. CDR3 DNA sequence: TGTGCCAGCAGTTACCAGAGTGGCCAGGGGTTCAACAATGAGCAGTTCTTC.

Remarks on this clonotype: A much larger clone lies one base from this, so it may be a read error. The CDR3 is CASRSRWPTNTGELFF. The CDR3 coding sequence is TGTGCCAGCAGATCCAGGTGGCCGACGAACACCGGGGAGCTGTTTTTT. The chain carries TRBV5-8 and TRBJ2-2; D remains unclear. V shed 5 bases and J shed 0 bases, with 14 bases lying between them. This CDR3 contains 16 residues. Germline V gene data show CDR1 as SGHTS and CDR2 as YDEGEE.

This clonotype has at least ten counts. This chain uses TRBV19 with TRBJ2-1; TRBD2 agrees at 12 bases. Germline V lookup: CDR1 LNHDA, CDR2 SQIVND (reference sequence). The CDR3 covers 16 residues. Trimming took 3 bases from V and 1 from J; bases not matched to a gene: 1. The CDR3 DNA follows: TGTGCCAGTAGTATCCTAGCGGGAGGGTCCTACAATGAGCAGTTCTTC. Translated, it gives CASSILAGGSYNEQFF. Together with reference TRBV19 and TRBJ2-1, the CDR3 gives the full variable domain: DGGITQSPKYLFRKEGQNVTLSCEQNLNHDAMYWYRQDPGQGLRLIYYSQIVNDFQKGDIAEGYSVSREKKESFPLTVTSAQKNPTAFYLCASSILAGGSYNEQFFGPGTRLTVL.

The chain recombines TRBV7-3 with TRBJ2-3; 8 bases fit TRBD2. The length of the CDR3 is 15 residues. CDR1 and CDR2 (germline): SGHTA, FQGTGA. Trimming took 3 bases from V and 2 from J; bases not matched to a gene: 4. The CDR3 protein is CASSFGGATTDTQYF. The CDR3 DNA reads TGTGCCAGCAGCTTCGGGGGGGCCACCACAGATACGCAGTATTTT.

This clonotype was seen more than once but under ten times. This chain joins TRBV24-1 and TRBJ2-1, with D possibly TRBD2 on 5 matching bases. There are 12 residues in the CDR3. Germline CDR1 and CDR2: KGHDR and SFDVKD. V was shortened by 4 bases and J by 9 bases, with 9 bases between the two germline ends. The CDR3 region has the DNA TGTGCCACCAGTGAGCAGACTACTGAGCAGTTCTTC. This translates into CATSEQTTEQFF.

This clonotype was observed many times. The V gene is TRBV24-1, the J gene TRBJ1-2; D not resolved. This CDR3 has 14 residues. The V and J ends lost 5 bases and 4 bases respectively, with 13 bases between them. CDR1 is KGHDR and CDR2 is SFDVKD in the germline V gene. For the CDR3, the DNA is TGTGCCACCAGTGGTGCAGAATGGTCCTATGGCTACACCTTC. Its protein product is CATSGAEWSYGYTF.

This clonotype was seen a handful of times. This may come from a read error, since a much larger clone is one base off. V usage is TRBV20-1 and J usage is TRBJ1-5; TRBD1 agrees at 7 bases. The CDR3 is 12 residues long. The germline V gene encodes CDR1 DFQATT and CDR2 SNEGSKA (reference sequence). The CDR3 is CSALTGTQPPHF. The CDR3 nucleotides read TGCAGTGCCTTGACAGGGACTCAGCCCCCGCATTTT.

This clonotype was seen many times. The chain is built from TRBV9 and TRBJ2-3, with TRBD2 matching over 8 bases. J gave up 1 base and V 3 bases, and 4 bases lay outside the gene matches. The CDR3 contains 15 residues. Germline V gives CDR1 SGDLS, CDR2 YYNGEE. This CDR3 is CASSEQAGGTDTQYF. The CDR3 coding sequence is TGTGCCAGCAGCGAACAAGCGGGGGGCACAGATACGCAGTATTTT.

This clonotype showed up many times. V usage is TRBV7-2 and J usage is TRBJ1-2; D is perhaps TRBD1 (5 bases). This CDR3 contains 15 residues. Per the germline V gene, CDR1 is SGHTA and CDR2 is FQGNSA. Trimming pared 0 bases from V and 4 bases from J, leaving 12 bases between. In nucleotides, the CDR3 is TGTGCCAGCAGCTTAGCTTTCGGGCAGGGCTATGGCTACACCTTC. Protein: CASSLAFGQGYGYTF. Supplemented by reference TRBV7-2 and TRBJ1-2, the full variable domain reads GAGVSQSPSNKVTEKGKDVELRCDPISGHTALYWYRQSLGQGLEFLIYFQGNSAPDKSGLPSDRFSAERTGGSVSTLTIQRTQQEDSAVYLCASSLAFGQGYGYTFGSGTRLTVV.